These T cell receptor beta chains were read from a single sample in a study of blood T cell repertoires in COVID-19. Measured with immunoSEQ multiplex PCR; TCRdb has only the in-frame clones, and not every one. The data hold about 200,000 clones, with 89% observed a single time. Sequenced sample: PBMCs or T cells enriched from blood (not recorded which). These receptors originate from a woman aged 25 to 39 with acute COVID-19. CDR3s include the opening cysteine and the closing phenylalanine or tryptophan. The D gene is left open where the match is weak.

TRBJ2-7	TRBV6-2/TRBV6-3	TRBD1	CASSTDRGKEQYF
TRBJ2-5	TRBV9	-	CASSPAGETQYF
TRBJ1-4	TRBV10-3	-	CAISERENEKLFF
TRBJ2-7	TRBV27	TRBD1	CASSLGQGAGEQYF
TRBJ2-7	TRBV3-1/TRBV3-2	TRBD1	CASSQGWIKRQGISYEQYF
TRBJ2-7	TRBV19	-	CASSPDRPDEQYF
TRBJ1-5	TRBV27	-	CASSLWAGQSNQPQHF
TRBJ1-1	TRBV9	-	CASSPTLMAGRTEAFF
TRBJ1-1	TRBV4-1	-	CASSPQGMNTEAFF
TRBJ2-7	TRBV7-2	-	CASSSYISYEQYF
TRBJ1-4	TRBV24-1	-	CATAGRGNEKLFF
TRBJ2-1	TRBV28	TRBD1	CASSPRQGRGFNEQFF
TRBJ1-2	TRBV19	TRBD1	CASIPPGQTNYGYTF
TRBJ1-6	TRBV5-1	-	CASSLVRGENSPLHF
TRBJ1-1	TRBV5-1	TRBD1	CASSLVGRGRTEAFF
TRBJ1-6	TRBV5-1	TRBD1	CASSPTGGGNSPLHF
TRBJ1-2	TRBV3-1/TRBV3-2	-	CASSQDPLYGYTF
TRBJ2-3	TRBV28	TRBD2	CAIRGTSPYGDTQYF
TRBJ2-7	TRBV19	TRBD1	CASSTQPPTGALRYEQYF
TRBJ1-2	TRBV29-1	TRBD1	CSAIDRGLYGYTF
TRBJ2-3	TRBV11-3	-	CASSRGTLSTDTQYF
TRBJ1-1	TRBV7-3	TRBD1	CASSWTGGMNTEAFF
TRBJ2-3	TRBV11-2	TRBD2	CASSPTPGGPDTQYF
TRBJ2-2	TRBV12-2	-	CASRLARRDRTNTGELFF
TRBJ1-2	TRBV10-3	TRBD1	CAITGVANYGYTF
TRBJ1-5	TRBV2	TRBD1	CASRQTGIQPQHF
TRBJ1-4	TRBV5-5	-	CASSLDRGEKLFF
TRBJ1-3	TRBV30	-	CAWSGTGMDTIYF
TRBJ2-5	TRBV14	TRBD2	CASSPGLGETQYF
TRBJ1-5	TRBV9	TRBD1	CASSVGQGATQPQHF
TRBJ2-7	TRBV5-6	-	CASSLEHRSYEQYF
TRBJ1-5	TRBV30	-	CAWSVGGVQPQHF
TRBJ2-5	TRBV15	-	CATSRDLARAHETQYF